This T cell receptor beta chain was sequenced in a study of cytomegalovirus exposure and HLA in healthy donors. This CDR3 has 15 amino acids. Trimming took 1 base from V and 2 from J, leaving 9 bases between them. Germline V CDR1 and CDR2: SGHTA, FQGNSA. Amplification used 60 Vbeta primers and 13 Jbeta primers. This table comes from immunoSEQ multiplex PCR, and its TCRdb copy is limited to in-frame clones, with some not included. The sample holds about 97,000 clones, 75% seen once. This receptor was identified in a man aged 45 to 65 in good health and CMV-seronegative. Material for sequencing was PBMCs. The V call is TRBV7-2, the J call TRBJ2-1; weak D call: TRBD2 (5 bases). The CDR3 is CASSLDSGPYNEQFF. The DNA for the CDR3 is TGTGCCAGCAGCTTAGACAGCGGACCCTACAATGAGCAGTTCTTC.